This is a list of T cell receptor beta chains from one sample in a study of T cells in Graves' hyperthyroidism and ophthalmopathy. TCRdb analysed the multiplex PCR reads with MiXCR anew, one entry per CDR3 protein. The sample shows around 600,000 distinct CDR3 sequences, 16% of them seen only once. Source material: blood. These receptors all stem from a woman between 40 and 55 years old with Graves' ophthalmopathy. Each CDR3 is given with its conserved first and last residue. Fields, in order: J gene, clone size, V gene, D gene, CDR3 DNA, CDR3 protein. A D gene is named only where the DNA matches it firmly. Some rows mark clone size as missing; the rest say once, few, many or name a class of expanded clone.

J: TRBJ2-1
size: NA
V: TRBV11-2
D: TRBD1
DNA: TGTGCCAGCACCCCAGGGGGCGAGTCCTACAATGAGCAGTTCTTC
CDR3: CASTPGGESYNEQFF

J: TRBJ2-2
size: NA
V: TRBV29-1
D: NA
DNA: TGCAGCGTTGAACCGGGGGACACCGGGGAGCTGTTTTTT
CDR3: CSVEPGDTGELFF

J: TRBJ2-5
size: few
V: TRBV5-1
D: NA
DNA: TGCGCCAGCAGCTTGAGGTCCAGGGGGGTCGAGACCCAGTACTTC
CDR3: CASSLRSRGVETQYF

J: TRBJ2-5
size: few
V: TRBV20-1
D: NA
DNA: TGCAGTGCTAGGCGAGTTTTCGAAGAGACCCAGTACTTC
CDR3: CSARRVFEETQYF

J: TRBJ2-2
size: many
V: TRBV20-1
D: NA
DNA: TGCAGTGCTAGCGGAGGGGGGCGAAACACCGGGGAGCTGTTTTTT
CDR3: CSASGGGRNTGELFF

J: TRBJ2-1
size: many
V: TRBV7-3
D: TRBD2
DNA: TGTGCCAGCAGCTCACTAGCGGGAGGTAGTGAGCAGTTCTTC
CDR3: CASSSLAGGSEQFF

J: TRBJ2-7
size: NA
V: TRBV20-1
D: TRBD2
DNA: TGCAGTGCGATGGATCCGGGACTAGGGCCCTACGAGCAGTACTTC
CDR3: CSAMDPGLGPYEQYF

J: TRBJ1-1
size: many
V: TRBV2
D: NA
DNA: TGTGCCAGCAGTGCCCCACAGGATAACAGTGAAGCTTTCTTT
CDR3: CASSAPQDNSEAFF

J: TRBJ2-1
size: many
V: TRBV20-1
D: NA
DNA: TGCAGTGCTAGAGCCTGGGGTAAAGGGGACAATGAGCAGTTCTTC
CDR3: CSARAWGKGDNEQFF

J: TRBJ1-6
size: NA
V: TRBV7-8
D: NA
DNA: TGTGCCAGCAGCTTAGGCCTACTCTCTTCACCCCTCCACTTT
CDR3: CASSLGLLSSPLHF

J: TRBJ2-7
size: NA
V: TRBV24-1
D: TRBD1
DNA: TGTGCCACCAGTGACACCGGGACAGGCTCCTACGAGCAGTACTTC
CDR3: CATSDTGTGSYEQYF

J: TRBJ2-3
size: many
V: TRBV13
D: TRBD2
DNA: TGTGCCAGCAGCTCCAACAGCGGACTAGCGGCAGATACGCAGTATTTT
CDR3: CASSSNSGLAADTQYF

J: TRBJ2-3
size: many
V: TRBV12-5
D: NA
DNA: TGTGCTAGTGGTTTCGGGAGCGGCCGCACAGATACGCAGTATTTT
CDR3: CASGFGSGRTDTQYF

J: TRBJ2-3
size: many
V: TRBV20-1
D: NA
DNA: TGCAGTGCTATTAAAGGGTCGAGCACAGATACGCAGTATTTT
CDR3: CSAIKGSSTDTQYF

J: TRBJ2-1
size: NA
V: TRBV30
D: TRBD2
DNA: TGTGCCTGGGAGAGCGGGGGGCTTCAGGAGCAGTTCTTC
CDR3: CAWESGGLQEQFF

J: TRBJ1-6
size: few
V: TRBV19
D: TRBD1
DNA: TGTGCCAGTAGAGCAACCGGGACAGGGGCTAGGACCTATAATTCACCCCTCCACTTT
CDR3: CASRATGTGARTYNSPLHF

J: TRBJ2-1
size: NA
V: TRBV10-2
D: NA
DNA: TGCGCCAGCAGTCCACAGGGTTTCTCCTACAATGAGCAGTTCTTC
CDR3: CASSPQGFSYNEQFF

J: TRBJ1-1
size: NA
V: TRBV11-1
D: NA
DNA: TGTGCCAGCAGCCGAGGACGGCGGGCGGACACTGAAGTTTTCTTT
CDR3: CASSRGRRADTEVFF

J: TRBJ2-1
size: few
V: TRBV7-2
D: NA
DNA: TGTGCCGGCATCTTGTACCCCGGCTCCAATGAGCAGTTCTTC
CDR3: CAGILYPGSNEQFF

J: TRBJ1-2
size: many
V: TRBV6-6
D: NA
DNA: TGTGCCAGCAGTTACTCTCACACCCCGATGTTGGGTGGCTACACCTTC
CDR3: CASSYSHTPMLGGYTF

J: TRBJ2-3
size: NA
V: TRBV12-3/TRBV12-4
D: NA
DNA: TGTGCCAGCACTCCTCGGGCTGGATCAGATACGCAGTATTTT
CDR3: CASTPRAGSDTQYF

J: TRBJ2-1
size: few
V: TRBV6-2/TRBV6-3
D: TRBD2
DNA: TGTGCCAGCAGTACCTGGACTAGCTGGAACAAGCAGTTCTTC
CDR3: CASSTWTSWNKQFF

J: TRBJ2-2
size: few
V: TRBV12-3/TRBV12-4
D: TRBD1
DNA: TGTGCCAGCAGAACCGGGACAGATTTCGGGGAGCTGTTTTTT
CDR3: CASRTGTDFGELFF

J: TRBJ2-5
size: few
V: TRBV12-3/TRBV12-4
D: NA
DNA: TGTGCCAGCAGTTTACACTTTGGAGAGACCCAGTACTTC
CDR3: CASSLHFGETQYF

J: TRBJ1-2
size: few
V: TRBV7-2
D: NA
DNA: TGTGCCAGCAGCTTATACCCTAAGATTGGCTACACCTTC
CDR3: CASSLYPKIGYTF

J: TRBJ1-2
size: few
V: TRBV20-1
D: TRBD1
DNA: TGCAGTGCTTATTCCGGGACAGGGCTATCTAACTATGGCTACACCTTC
CDR3: CSAYSGTGLSNYGYTF

J: TRBJ2-2
size: many
V: TRBV9
D: TRBD2
DNA: TGTGCCAGCAGCGTTAGCGGGAGGGCCACCGGGGAGCTGTTTTTT
CDR3: CASSVSGRATGELFF

J: TRBJ2-2
size: many
V: TRBV30
D: NA
DNA: TGTGCCTGGAGTAGACAGAAGAACACCGGGGAGCTGTTTTTT
CDR3: CAWSRQKNTGELFF

J: TRBJ1-6
size: NA
V: TRBV2
D: TRBD1
DNA: TGTGCCAGCATGGGACAGAACAATTCACCCCTCCACTTT
CDR3: CASMGQNNSPLHF

J: TRBJ1-2
size: many
V: TRBV30
D: NA
DNA: TGTGCCCTCAACAGAGGACCTTCTAACTATGGCTACACCTTC
CDR3: CALNRGPSNYGYTF

J: TRBJ1-5
size: many
V: TRBV6-2/TRBV6-3
D: NA
DNA: TGTGCCAGCAGTCCCGGACTCTCGATAAGTTATCAGCCCCAGCATTTT
CDR3: CASSPGLSISYQPQHF

J: TRBJ2-5
size: NA
V: TRBV27
D: NA
DNA: TGTGCCAGCAGTTTCGGGCAGGGGAGTAGCAGGGAAGAGACCCAGTACTTC
CDR3: CASSFGQGSSREETQYF

J: TRBJ1-6
size: few
V: TRBV6-2/TRBV6-3
D: NA
DNA: TGTGCCAGCAGTTACTCAGGGGATAATTCACCCCTCCACTTT
CDR3: CASSYSGDNSPLHF

J: TRBJ2-1
size: many
V: TRBV7-9
D: NA
DNA: TGTGCCAGCAGAGGCAGGGGCCAGCAGTTCTTC
CDR3: CASRGRGQQFF

J: TRBJ2-7
size: NA
V: TRBV14
D: NA
DNA: TGTGCCAGCAGCCAAGGGACAGTTTACTACGAGCAGTACTTC
CDR3: CASSQGTVYYEQYF

J: TRBJ2-1
size: few
V: TRBV6-2/TRBV6-3
D: NA
DNA: TGTGCCAGCAGCCTGCTTTCGGGGGTGATCAATGAGCAGTTCTTC
CDR3: CASSLLSGVINEQFF

J: TRBJ2-1
size: many
V: TRBV7-8
D: NA
DNA: TGTGCCAGCAGCTCGGACAGCGACAATGAGCAGTTCTTC
CDR3: CASSSDSDNEQFF

J: TRBJ2-7
size: NA
V: TRBV27
D: TRBD2
DNA: TGTGCCAGCAGTATACTCTCGGGGCGGGGGGCCTACGAGCAGTACTTC
CDR3: CASSILSGRGAYEQYF

J: TRBJ2-2
size: few
V: TRBV6-1
D: NA
DNA: TGTGCCAGCAGTTATCGCAGCACCGGGGAGCTGTTTTTT
CDR3: CASSYRSTGELFF

J: TRBJ2-6
size: NA
V: TRBV11-3
D: TRBD1
DNA: TGTGCCAGCAGCTTAGCGCCAGAAGGGGGCGCTGGGGCCAACGTCCTGACTTTC
CDR3: CASSLAPEGGAGANVLTF

J: TRBJ2-3
size: many
V: TRBV6-1
D: NA
DNA: TGTGCCAGCAAGCCAGACTACATTACCACAGATACGCAGTATTTT
CDR3: CASKPDYITTDTQYF

J: TRBJ1-5
size: few
V: TRBV19
D: NA
DNA: TGTGCCAGTAGTAGGTGGCCTAACATGAGGACAAATCAGCCCCAGCATTTT
CDR3: CASSRWPNMRTNQPQHF

J: TRBJ1-2
size: NA
V: TRBV12-3/TRBV12-4
D: NA
DNA: TGTGCCAGCAGTTTAGGAGGAGGCCGCTATGGCTACACCTTC
CDR3: CASSLGGGRYGYTF

J: TRBJ2-5
size: NA
V: TRBV20-1
D: TRBD2
DNA: TGCAGTGCTAGTCCCATAGCGGGAGGTGAGACCCAGTACTTC
CDR3: CSASPIAGGETQYF

J: TRBJ2-7
size: many
V: TRBV18
D: TRBD1
DNA: TGTGCCAGCTCACGACAGGGAGACTACGAGCAGTACTTC
CDR3: CASSRQGDYEQYF

J: TRBJ1-1
size: NA
V: TRBV29-1
D: TRBD1
DNA: TGCAGCGTTCGGACAGGGCCTGAAGCTTTCTTT
CDR3: CSVRTGPEAFF

J: TRBJ2-7
size: many
V: TRBV5-5
D: NA
DNA: TGTGCCAGCAGCTTGGCCGGAGTTTTGGCAGTGCAGTACTTC
CDR3: CASSLAGVLAVQYF

J: TRBJ2-1
size: many
V: TRBV7-9
D: NA
DNA: TGTGCCAGCAGCTTTGGGGCGGGGACCTACAATGAGCAGTTCTTC
CDR3: CASSFGAGTYNEQFF

J: TRBJ2-2
size: many
V: TRBV28
D: NA
DNA: TGTGCCAGCAGTTTGGGATTGATGACAGAGAACACCGGGGAGCTGTTTTTT
CDR3: CASSLGLMTENTGELFF

J: TRBJ2-1
size: many
V: TRBV7-3
D: NA
DNA: TGTGCCAGCAGCTTATACGCGGGACGGCAGTTCTTC
CDR3: CASSLYAGRQFF

J: TRBJ2-7
size: few
V: TRBV20-1
D: TRBD2
DNA: TGCAGTGCTAGAGCCAGACTAGCGGGACTTTACGAGCAGTACTTC
CDR3: CSARARLAGLYEQYF

J: TRBJ2-6
size: few
V: TRBV2
D: NA
DNA: TGTGCCAGCAGGGTAAACCTTCAGGGACGTGGGGCCAACGTCCTGACTTTC
CDR3: CASRVNLQGRGANVLTF